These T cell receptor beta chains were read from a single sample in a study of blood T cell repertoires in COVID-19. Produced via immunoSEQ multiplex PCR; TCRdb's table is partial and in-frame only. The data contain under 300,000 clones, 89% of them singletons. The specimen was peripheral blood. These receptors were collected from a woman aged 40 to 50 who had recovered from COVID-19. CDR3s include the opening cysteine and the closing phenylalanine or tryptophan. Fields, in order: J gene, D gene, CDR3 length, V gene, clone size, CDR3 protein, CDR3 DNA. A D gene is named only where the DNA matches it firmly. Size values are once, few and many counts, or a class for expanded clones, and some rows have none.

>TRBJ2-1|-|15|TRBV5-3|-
CARSFSGCSYNEQFF
TGTGCCAGAAGCTTTAGCGGATGCTCCTACAATGAGCAGTTCTTC
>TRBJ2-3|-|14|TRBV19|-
CASSGGTDGYTQYF
TGTGCCAGTAGTGGGGGGACAGACGGTTATACGCAGTATTTT
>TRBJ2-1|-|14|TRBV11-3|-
CASSLVGTNNEQFF
TGTGCCAGCAGCTTAGTTGGTACTAACAATGAGCAGTTCTTC
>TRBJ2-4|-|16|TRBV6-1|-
CASSVHIAESKNIQYF
TGTGCCAGCAGTGTACACATAGCGGAATCTAAAAACATTCAGTACTTC
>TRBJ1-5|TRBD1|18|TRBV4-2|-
CASSQDPGTGGNWEPQHF
TGTGCCAGCAGCCAAGATCCCGGGACAGGGGGGAATTGGGAGCCCCAGCATTTT
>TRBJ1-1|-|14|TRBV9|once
CASSVADRGTEAFF
TGTGCCAGCAGCGTAGCTGATAGGGGGACTGAAGCTTTCTTT
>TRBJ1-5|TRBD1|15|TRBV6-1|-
CASSEITGGNQPQHF
TGTGCCAGCAGTGAAATAACAGGGGGCAATCAGCCCCAGCATTTT
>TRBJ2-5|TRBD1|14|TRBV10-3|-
CAISEQGPQETQYF
TGTGCCATCAGTGAACAGGGGCCCCAAGAGACCCAGTACTTC
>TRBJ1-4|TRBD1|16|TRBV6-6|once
CASSYGGQGANEKLFF
TGTGCCAGCAGTTATGGGGGACAGGGAGCTAATGAAAAACTGTTTTTT
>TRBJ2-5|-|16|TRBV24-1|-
CATSAWGQGQQETQYF
TGTGCCACCAGTGCGTGGGGGCAGGGCCAACAAGAGACCCAGTACTTC
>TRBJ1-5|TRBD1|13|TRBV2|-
CASKGQDYAPQHF
TGTGCCAGCAAGGGACAGGACTACGCCCCCCAGCATTTT
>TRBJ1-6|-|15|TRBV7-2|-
CASSRQGHDNSPLHF
TGTGCCAGCAGTCGTCAGGGACACGATAATTCACCCCTCCACTTT
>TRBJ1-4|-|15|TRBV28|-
CASSSHSPTNEKLFF
TGTGCCAGCAGTTCTCACAGTCCAACTAATGAAAAACTGTTTTTT
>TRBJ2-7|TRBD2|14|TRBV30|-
CAWTSGRAGYEQYF
TGTGCCTGGACTAGCGGGAGGGCGGGTTACGAGCAGTACTTC
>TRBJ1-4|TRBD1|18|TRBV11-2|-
CASSSSRDRDAGSEKLFF
TGTGCCAGCAGCTCAAGTAGGGACAGGGATGCCGGGAGTGAAAAACTGTTTTTT
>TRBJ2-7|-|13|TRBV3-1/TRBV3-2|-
CASSQSGAYEQYF
TGTGCCAGCAGCCAGAGCGGTGCCTACGAGCAGTACTTC
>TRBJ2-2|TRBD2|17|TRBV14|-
CASSSRTSAGNTGELFF
TGTGCCAGCAGCTCCCGTACTAGCGCCGGAAACACCGGGGAGCTGTTTTTT
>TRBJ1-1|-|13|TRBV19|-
CASSSAENTEAFF
TGTGCCAGTAGTAGTGCGGAAAACACTGAAGCTTTCTTT